The present TCR beta chain was sequenced within a study of CD8+ T cells in alopecia areata. At the level of the study: Donor skin was harvested from approximately 6-13-month-old C3H/HeJ mice with spontaneous alopecia and grafted onto approximately 7-11-week-old female C3H/HeJ recipients. Whole-study results and caveats: There were also resident alphabeta T cells of normal skin sequenced in scalp samples. TCR sharing across patients was less clear than in mice, possibly HLA-related. In lesional scalp, particularly from alopecia totalis/universalis, clonality was higher than in normal scalp.

Reverse transcription of extracted RNA yielded cDNA, which provided the sequencing template. TCRdb's copy holds only in-frame clones and misses some; the assay was immunoSEQ multiplex PCR. This sample carries more than 90,000 clones, none of them present only once. This clone was found a few times. Antigen specificity is unknown. Gene names are mouse gene names. The CDR3 is cut off 4 residues early in the read; its end comes from the germline J gene. The CDR3 has 16 amino acids. The germline V gene has CDR1 NNHDY and CDR2 SYVADS. Trimming cost V 4 bases and J 0 bases; bases outside gene matches: 6. This chain connects TRBV13-3 to TRBJ2-3; 9 nucleotides agree with TRBD2. The source of this sequence is a C3H/HeJ mouse with alopecia areata. This line is of MHC haplotype H2-k. What was sequenced was lesional skin. The CDR3: CASSLRTGASAETLYF. CDR3 DNA, as far as it was read: TGTGCCAGCAGTCTCAGGACTGGGGCTAGTGCAGAA.